Presented here are 15 T cell receptor beta chains from one specimen sequenced in a study of cytomegalovirus exposure and HLA in healthy donors. Primers for the PCR totalled 60 Vbeta and 13 Jbeta. Measured with immunoSEQ multiplex PCR; TCRdb has only the in-frame clones, and not every one. Its table lists 140,000 to 150,000 clones. The sequenced sample consisted of PBMCs. These receptors all stem from a male donor in good health and CMV-seronegative.

CDR3 sequence: CAWGPTGWGYTF. As DNA, the CDR3 is TGTGCCTGGGGTCCGACAGGGTGGGGCTACACCTTC. The chain is built from TRBV30 and TRBJ1-2; TRBD1 agrees at 7 bases. Losses at the gene ends were 5 bases for V and 8 bases for J; bases not matched to a gene: 8. This CDR3 is built from 12 residues. Germline V gene data show CDR1 as GTSNPN and CDR2 as SVGIG (reference sequence).

This chain joins TRBV10-2 and TRBJ2-2; D is possibly TRBD2 (5 bases). This CDR3 is 13 amino acids long. In germline, CDR1 is WSHSY, CDR2 SAAADI. The germline V and J ends were trimmed by 5 bases and 5 bases, with 9 bases remaining between them. The CDR3 spells CASSTGRTGELFF. The CDR3 nucleotides are TGCGCCAGCAGTACGGGAAGGACCGGGGAGCTGTTTTTT.

The J gene is TRBJ1-5, the V gene TRBV6-6, with D uncertain. V lost 4 bases and J lost 1, with 14 bases in between. CDR1 and CDR2 from the germline V gene are MNHNY and SVGAGI (reference sequence). CDR3 length: 16 amino acids. The CDR3 nucleotides read TGTGCCAGCAGTTGGACTTCCAACCCCAGCAATCAGCCCCAGCATTTT. Translating it yields CASSWTSNPSNQPQHF.

The chain has TRBV7-8 and TRBJ2-7, with 7 positions matching TRBD1. The V segment lost 5 bases and the J segment 0 bases; nucleotides outside the gene matches: 10. The CDR3 is 16 amino acids. Looked up from germline, CDR1 is SGHVS and CDR2 is FQNEAQ. CDR3 residues: CASSLTGTAYSYEQYF. CDR3 sequence (DNA): TGTGCCAGCAGCCTGACGGGGACAGCTTACTCCTACGAGCAGTACTTC.

The rearrangement links TRBV19 to TRBJ2-1; a weak D match, TRBD1 (6 bases). This CDR3 has 15 amino acids. CDR1 is LNHDA and CDR2 is SQIVND in the germline V gene (reference sequence). V lost 2 bases to trimming and J lost 2 bases, with 10 bases between them. In nucleotides, the CDR3 is TGTGCCAGTAGTATACGACAGGAAACCTACAATGAGCAGTTCTTC. Amino acid sequence: CASSIRQETYNEQFF.

This chain links TRBV5-1 with TRBJ1-1, with a tentative D call TRBD1 (5 bases). Germline assignment: CDR1 SGHRS and CDR2 YFSETQ. CDR3 length: 14 amino acids. Between the trimmed V and J ends, which lost 0 bases and 4 bases, there was a span of 10 bases. CDR3: CASSLVQGPTEAFF. For the CDR3, the DNA is TGCGCCAGCAGCTTGGTTCAGGGTCCCACTGAAGCTTTCTTT. Drawing the rest from reference TRBV5-1 and TRBJ1-1, the complete variable domain is KAGVTQTPRYLIKTRGQQVTLSCSPISGHRSVSWYQQTPGQGLQFLFEYFSETQRNKGNFPGRFSGRQFSNSRSEMNVSTLELGDSALYLCASSLVQGPTEAFFGQGTRLTVV.

The CDR3 spells CASSSDMAYEQYF. CDR3 nucleotides: TGTGCCAGCAGCTCCGACATGGCCTACGAGCAGTACTTC. The chain employs TRBV7-6 and TRBJ2-7; no clear D gene. With 4 bases removed from V and 2 bases from J, the gap between germline ends came to 9 bases. Germline CDR1 and CDR2: SGHVS and FNYEAQ. This CDR3 contains 13 residues. Based on the CDR3 plus reference TRBV7-6 and TRBJ2-7, the full variable domain is GAGVSQSPRYKVTKRGQDVALRCDPISGHVSLYWYRQALGQGPEFLTYFNYEAQQDKSGLPNDRFSAERPEGSISTLTIQRTEQRDSAMYRCASSSDMAYEQYFGPGTRLTVT.

CDR3 loop: CASSYSGGGSPLHF. The CDR3 coding sequence is TGTGCCAGCAGTTACTCCGGGGGTGGTTCACCCCTCCACTTT. The chain couples TRBV6-6 to TRBJ1-6, with D possibly being TRBD1 (5 bases). The CDR3 runs to 14 residues. V gave up 0 bases and J gave up 9 bases, with 9 bases separating them. Germline CDR1 reads MNHNY; CDR2 reads SVGAGI (reference sequence).

The V gene is TRBV7-9, the J gene TRBJ2-1; tentatively, D is TRBD2 (5 bases). The germline V gene encodes CDR1 SEHNR and CDR2 FQNEAQ (reference sequence). The CDR3 has 13 amino acids. Trimming removed 5 bases from V and 10 bases from J, with 15 bases in between. DNA for the CDR3: TGTGCCAGCAGCCCGGACTGGCCATCGGAGCAGTTCTTC. Its translation: CASSPDWPSEQFF.

The CDR3 loop reads CATINSWTSNNEQFF. The CDR3 coding sequence is TGTGCCACCATCAATTCTTGGACTAGCAACAATGAGCAGTTCTTC. The V gene is TRBV25-1, the J gene TRBJ2-1; TRBD2 agrees at 8 bases. This CDR3 has 15 amino acids. Germline V gene data show CDR1 as MGHDK and CDR2 as SYGVNS. Trimming took 10 bases from V and 5 from J; bases not matched to a gene: 13.

The chain uses TRBV19 and TRBJ2-1; 10 bases match TRBD2. This CDR3 has 15 amino acids. After removal of 7 bases from V and 7 bases from J, the junction contained 10 bases not matched to a gene. Per the germline V gene, CDR1 is LNHDA and CDR2 is SQIVND (reference sequence). In nucleotides, the CDR3 is TGTGCCAGTACAAATCGGCTAGCGGGAGATAATGAGCAGTTCTTC. It specifies CASTNRLAGDNEQFF.

The chain carries TRBV30 and TRBJ1-2, with 9 bases identical to TRBD1. The V segment lost 6 bases and the J segment 8 bases; nucleotides outside the gene matches: 16. Germline CDR1 GTSNPN, CDR2 SVGIG (reference sequence). The CDR3 covers 15 residues. The CDR3 loop is CACSPGQGPLGGYTF. The CDR3 nucleotides read TGTGCCTGTTCGCCGGGACAGGGCCCCCTCGGCGGCTACACCTTC. Together with reference TRBV30 and TRBJ1-2, the CDR3 gives the full variable domain: SQTIHQWPATLVQPVGSPLSLECTVEGTSNPNLYWYRQAAGRGLQLLFYSVGIGQISSEVPQNLSASRPQDRQFILSSKKLLLSDSGFYLCACSPGQGPLGGYTFGSGTRLTVV.

This chain uses TRBV4-3 with TRBJ1-1, with D perhaps matching TRBD1 (5 bases). CDR3 length: 13 amino acids. V was clipped by 8 bases and J by 0 bases, with 10 bases between them. Germline V CDR1 and CDR2: LGHNA, YSLEER. CDR3 residues: CASGRVMNTEAFF. The CDR3 DNA is TGCGCCAGCGGCAGGGTTATGAACACTGAAGCTTTCTTT.

The chain employs TRBV28 and TRBJ1-3, with D perhaps TRBD1 (6 bases). This CDR3 is 15 amino acids long. Trimming left V 7 bases short and J 0 bases short, with 13 bases between. Germline V gene data show CDR1 as MDHEN and CDR2 as SYDVKM. CDR3 coding DNA: TGTGCCAGCAACCGGGGGGCCGTCTCTGGAAACACCATATATTTT. Its translation: CASNRGAVSGNTIYF.

The genes are TRBV9 and TRBJ2-7; TRBD2 is a possible D gene (5 bases). The CDR3 is 15 amino acids. V shed 3 bases and J shed 0 bases, with 13 bases lying between them. CDR1 and CDR2 (germline): SGDLS, YYNGEE. The CDR3 here is CASSESGSSSYEQYF. The CDR3 coding sequence is TGTGCCAGCAGCGAGAGTGGGAGTAGCTCCTACGAGCAGTACTTC.